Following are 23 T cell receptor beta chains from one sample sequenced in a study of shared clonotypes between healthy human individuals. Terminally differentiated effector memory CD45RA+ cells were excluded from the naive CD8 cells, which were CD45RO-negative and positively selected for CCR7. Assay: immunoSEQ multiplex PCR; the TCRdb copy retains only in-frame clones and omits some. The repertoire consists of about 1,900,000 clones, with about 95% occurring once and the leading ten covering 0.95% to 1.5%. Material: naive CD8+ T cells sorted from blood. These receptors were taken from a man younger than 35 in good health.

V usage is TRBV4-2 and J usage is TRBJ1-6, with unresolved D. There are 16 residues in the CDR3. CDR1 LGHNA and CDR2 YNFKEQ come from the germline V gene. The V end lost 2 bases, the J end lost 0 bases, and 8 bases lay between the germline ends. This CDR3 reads CASSQWESSYNSPLHF. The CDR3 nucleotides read TGTGCCAGCAGCCAATGGGAAAGCTCCTATAATTCACCCCTCCACTTT.

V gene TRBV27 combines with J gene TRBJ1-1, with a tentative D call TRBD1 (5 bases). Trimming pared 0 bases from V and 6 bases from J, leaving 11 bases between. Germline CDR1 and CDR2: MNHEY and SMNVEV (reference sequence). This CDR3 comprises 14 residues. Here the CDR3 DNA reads TGTGCCAGCAGTTTATCCCCTCTGGGGGCTGAAGCTTTCTTT. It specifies CASSLSPLGAEAFF.

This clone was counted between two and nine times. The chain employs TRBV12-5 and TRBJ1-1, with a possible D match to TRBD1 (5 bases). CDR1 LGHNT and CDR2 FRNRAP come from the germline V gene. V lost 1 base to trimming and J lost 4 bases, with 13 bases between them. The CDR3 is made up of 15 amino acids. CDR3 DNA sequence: TGTGCTAGTGGTTTGGGTTTGGGGGACCGCACTGAAGCTTTCTTT. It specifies CASGLGLGDRTEAFF.

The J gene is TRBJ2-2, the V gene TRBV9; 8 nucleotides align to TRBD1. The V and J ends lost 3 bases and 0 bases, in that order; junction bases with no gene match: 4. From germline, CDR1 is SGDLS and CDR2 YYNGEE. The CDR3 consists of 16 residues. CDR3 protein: CASSAPGQANTGELFF. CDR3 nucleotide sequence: TGTGCCAGCAGCGCCCCGGGACAGGCGAACACCGGGGAGCTGTTTTTT.

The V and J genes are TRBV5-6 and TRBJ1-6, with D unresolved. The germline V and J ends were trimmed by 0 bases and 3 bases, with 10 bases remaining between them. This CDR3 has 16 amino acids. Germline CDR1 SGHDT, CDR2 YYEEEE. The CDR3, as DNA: TGTGCCAGCAGCTTGGCCCTTGAAGGCTATAATTCACCCCTCCACTTT. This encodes CASSLALEGYNSPLHF.

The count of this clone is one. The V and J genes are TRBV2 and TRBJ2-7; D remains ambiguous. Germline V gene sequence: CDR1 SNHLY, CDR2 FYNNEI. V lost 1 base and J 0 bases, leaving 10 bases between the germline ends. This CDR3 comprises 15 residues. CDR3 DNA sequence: TGTGCCAGCAGTGAAGGGGCTCTAAGCTCCTACGAGCAGTACTTC. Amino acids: CASSEGALSSYEQYF.

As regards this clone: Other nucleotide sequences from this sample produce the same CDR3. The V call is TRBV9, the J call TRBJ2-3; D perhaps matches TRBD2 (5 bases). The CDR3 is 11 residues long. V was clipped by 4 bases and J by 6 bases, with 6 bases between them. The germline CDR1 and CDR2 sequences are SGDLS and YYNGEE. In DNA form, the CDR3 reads TGTGCCAGCAGCCCGGGGGATACGCAGTATTTT. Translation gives CASSPGDTQYF.

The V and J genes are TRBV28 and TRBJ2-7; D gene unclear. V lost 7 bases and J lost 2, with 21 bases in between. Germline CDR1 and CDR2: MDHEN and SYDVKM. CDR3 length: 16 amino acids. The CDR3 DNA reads TGTGCCAGCACCATGACGGCCCTGACCCATGCCTACGAGCAGTACTTC. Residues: CASTMTALTHAYEQYF. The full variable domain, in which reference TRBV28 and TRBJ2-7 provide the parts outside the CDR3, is DVKVTQSSRYLVKRTGEKVFLECVQDMDHENMFWYRQDPGLGLRLIYFSYDVKMKEKGDIPEGYSVSREKKERFSLILESASTNQTSMYLCASTMTALTHAYEQYFGPGTRLTVT.

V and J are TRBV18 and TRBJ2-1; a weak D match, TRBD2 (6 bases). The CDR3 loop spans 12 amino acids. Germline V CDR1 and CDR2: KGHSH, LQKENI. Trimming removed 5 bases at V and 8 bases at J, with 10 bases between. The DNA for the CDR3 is TGTGCCAGCTCATATAGCGGATATGAGCAGTTCTTC. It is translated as CASSYSGYEQFF.

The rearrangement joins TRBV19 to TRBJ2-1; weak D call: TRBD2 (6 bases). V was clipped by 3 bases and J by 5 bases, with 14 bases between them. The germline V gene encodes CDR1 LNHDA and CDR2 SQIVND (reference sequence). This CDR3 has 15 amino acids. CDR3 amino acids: CASSIDSGLDNEQFF. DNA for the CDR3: TGTGCCAGTAGTATTGACTCGGGACTCGACAATGAGCAGTTCTTC. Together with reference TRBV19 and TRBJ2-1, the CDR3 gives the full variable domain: DGGITQSPKYLFRKEGQNVTLSCEQNLNHDAMYWYRQDPGQGLRLIYYSQIVNDFQKGDIAEGYSVSREKKESFPLTVTSAQKNPTAFYLCASSIDSGLDNEQFFGPGTRLTVL.

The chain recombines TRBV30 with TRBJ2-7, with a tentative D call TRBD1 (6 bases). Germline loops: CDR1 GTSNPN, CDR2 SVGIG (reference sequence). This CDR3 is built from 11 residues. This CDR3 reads CALDRTYEQYF. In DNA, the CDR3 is TGTGCTCTCGACAGGACCTACGAGCAGTACTTC.

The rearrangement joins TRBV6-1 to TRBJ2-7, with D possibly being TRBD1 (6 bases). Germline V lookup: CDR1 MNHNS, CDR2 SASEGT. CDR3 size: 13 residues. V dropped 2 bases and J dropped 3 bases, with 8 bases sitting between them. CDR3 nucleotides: TGTGCCAGCAGTGAACAGGGGTTCTACGAGCAGTACTTC. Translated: CASSEQGFYEQYF.

CDR3 DNA: TGTGCCAGCAGCTCGACAGGGTTCCTACGCTACGAGCAGTACTTC. This codes for CASSSTGFLRYEQYF. The chain is built from TRBV11-2 and TRBJ2-7; TRBD1 matches at 7 bases. The ends lost 4 bases at V and 3 bases at J; junction bases unmatched: 9. The CDR3 contains 15 residues. Germline V CDR1 and CDR2: SGHAT, FQNNGV.

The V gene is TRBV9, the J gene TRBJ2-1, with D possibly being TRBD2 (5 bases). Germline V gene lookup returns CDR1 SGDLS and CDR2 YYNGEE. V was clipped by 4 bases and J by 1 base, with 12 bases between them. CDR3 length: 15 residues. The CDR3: CASSISGKSYNEQFF. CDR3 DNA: TGTGCCAGCAGCATCAGCGGAAAATCCTACAATGAGCAGTTCTTC.

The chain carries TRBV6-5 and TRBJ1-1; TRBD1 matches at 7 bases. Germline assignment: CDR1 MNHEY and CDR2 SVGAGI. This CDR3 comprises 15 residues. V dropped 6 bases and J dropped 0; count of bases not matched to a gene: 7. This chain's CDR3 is CASSLEGGLNTEAFF. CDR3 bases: TGTGCCAGCAGCCTCGAAGGGGGCCTGAACACTGAAGCTTTCTTT.

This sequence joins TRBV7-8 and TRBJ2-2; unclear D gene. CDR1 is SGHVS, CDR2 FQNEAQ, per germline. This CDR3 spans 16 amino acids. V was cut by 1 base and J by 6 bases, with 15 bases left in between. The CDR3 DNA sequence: TGTGCCAGCAGCTTAGAATGGGGTGATGTCCCCGGGGAGCTGTTTTTT. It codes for CASSLEWGDVPGELFF.

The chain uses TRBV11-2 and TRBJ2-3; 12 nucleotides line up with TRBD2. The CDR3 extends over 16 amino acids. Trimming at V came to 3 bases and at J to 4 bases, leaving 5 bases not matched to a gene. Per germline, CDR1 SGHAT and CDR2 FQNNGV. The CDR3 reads CASSFLAGGPPDTQYF. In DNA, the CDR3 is TGTGCCAGCAGCTTCCTAGCGGGAGGGCCCCCAGATACGCAGTATTTT.

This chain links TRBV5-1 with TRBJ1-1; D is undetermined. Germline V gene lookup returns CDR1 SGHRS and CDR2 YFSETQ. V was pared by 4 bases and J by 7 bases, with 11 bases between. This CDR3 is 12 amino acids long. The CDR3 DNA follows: TGCGCCAGCAGCAGAGAGACGGGTGAAGCTTTCTTT. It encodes CASSRETGEAFF.

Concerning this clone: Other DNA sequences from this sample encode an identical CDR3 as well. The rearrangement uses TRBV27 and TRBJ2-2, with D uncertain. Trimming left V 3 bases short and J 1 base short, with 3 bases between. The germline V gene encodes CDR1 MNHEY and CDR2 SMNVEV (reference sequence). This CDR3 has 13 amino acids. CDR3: CASSFRNTGELFF. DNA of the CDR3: TGTGCCAGCAGTTTTAGGAACACCGGGGAGCTGTTTTTT.

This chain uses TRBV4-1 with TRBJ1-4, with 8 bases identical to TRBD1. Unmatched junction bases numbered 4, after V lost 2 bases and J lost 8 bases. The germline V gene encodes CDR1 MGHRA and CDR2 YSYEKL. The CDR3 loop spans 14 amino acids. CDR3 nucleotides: TGCGCCAGCAGCCAAAGAGGGACAGGAGAAAAACTGTTTTTT. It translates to CASSQRGTGEKLFF.

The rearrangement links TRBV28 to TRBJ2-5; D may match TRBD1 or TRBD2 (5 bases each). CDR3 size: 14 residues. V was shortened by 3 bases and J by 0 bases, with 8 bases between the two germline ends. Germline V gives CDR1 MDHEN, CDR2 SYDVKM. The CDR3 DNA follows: TGTGCCAGCAGTTTCGAGGGGTACCAAGAGACCCAGTACTTC. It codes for CASSFEGYQETQYF.

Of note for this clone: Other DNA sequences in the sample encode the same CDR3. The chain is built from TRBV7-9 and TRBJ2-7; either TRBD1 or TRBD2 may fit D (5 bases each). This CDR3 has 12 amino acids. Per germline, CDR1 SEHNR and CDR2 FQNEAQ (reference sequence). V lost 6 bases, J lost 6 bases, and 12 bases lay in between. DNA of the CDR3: TGTGCCAGCAGTTTCGGGGACGGCGAGCAGTACTTC. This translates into CASSFGDGEQYF.

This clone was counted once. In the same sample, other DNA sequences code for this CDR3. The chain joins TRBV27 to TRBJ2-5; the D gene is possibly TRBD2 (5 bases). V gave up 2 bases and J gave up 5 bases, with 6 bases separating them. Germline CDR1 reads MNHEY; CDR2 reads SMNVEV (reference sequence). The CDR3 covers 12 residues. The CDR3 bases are TGTGCCAGCAGTTTACGAGGGGAGACCCAGTACTTC. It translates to CASSLRGETQYF.